The T cell receptor (beta chain) described here comes from a study of Graves' ophthalmopathy and Graves' hyperthyroidism. The ends were cut back, 1 base at V and 3 bases at J, with 24 bases in the middle. The CDR3 is made up of 19 amino acids. Germline CDR1 MNHEY, CDR2 SVGEGT. Researchers took RNA transcripts and amplified TCR beta CDR3 regions from them. First-round RT-PCR employed HTBI primers, with a second-round multiplex PCR after it. Via MiXCR, TCRdb re-called the multiplex PCR reads, giving one row per CDR3 protein. The sample contains roughly 410,000 distinct CDR3 sequences, roughly 14% of which appear only once.

Sequencing used peripheral blood. This TCR was recovered from a woman between 18 and 29 years old with stable Graves' hyperthyroidism. The rearrangement uses TRBV6-2 or TRBV6-3 and TRBJ2-5, with a tentative D call TRBD2 (6 bases). The CDR3 region is CASSYFNALTSFGEETQYF. CDR3 sequence (DNA): TGTGCCAGCAGTTACTTCAACGCCCTGACTAGTTTCGGGGAAGAGACCCAGTACTTC.